A selection of T cell receptor beta chains follows, all from one sample in a study of T-cell reconstitution after alpha-beta-depleted transplantation in children. TCRdb fed the PCR reads into MiXCR, producing one record per CDR3 protein. The sample has about 600,000 distinct CDR3 sequences, over 9.5% seen once. The input for sequencing was PBMCs from the stem cell graft donor, taken from the stem cell graft. These receptors originate from a human donor who donated a stem cell graft to a child with acute myeloid leukemia. Both conserved end residues are part of each CDR3. The D gene is left open where the match is weak. Part of the rows lack a size; the others show once, few, many or a class for expanded clones.

V gene	clone size	D gene	J gene	CDR3 DNA	CDR3 protein
TRBV6-5	-	-	TRBJ1-1	TGTGCCAGCAGTTACCTATCGGACGCAGAAGCTTTCTTT	CASSYLSDAEAFF
TRBV29-1	-	TRBD2	TRBJ2-3	TGCAGCGTTGAAAAGGGACTAGCTAGCGATACGCAGTATTTT	CSVEKGLASDTQYF
TRBV24-1	many	TRBD1	TRBJ1-1	TGTGCCACCAGTGATCCCGGACAGGGATCTGAAGCTTTCTTT	CATSDPGQGSEAFF
TRBV6-2/TRBV6-3	-	-	TRBJ2-2	TGTGCCAGCAGTCTGGGGACCACAATCACCCCCGGGGAGCTGTTTTTT	CASSLGTTITPGELFF
TRBV10-3	-	TRBD1	TRBJ1-1	TGTGCCATCAGTGATGGGACAGACTACCGTGAAGCTTTCTTT	CAISDGTDYREAFF
TRBV5-1	-	-	TRBJ1-1	TGCGCCAGCAGCTTCGACAAGAACACTGAAGCTTTCTTT	CASSFDKNTEAFF
TRBV29-1	many	-	TRBJ2-5	TGCAGCGTTGTAAAAGGGGAACCGACCCAGTACTTC	CSVVKGEPTQYF
TRBV29-1	few	-	TRBJ2-2	TGCAGCGTTGCTTGGGGGCCCGGGGAGCTGTTTTTT	CSVAWGPGELFF
TRBV4-3	many	TRBD2	TRBJ2-1	TGCGCCAGCAGCCAAGTCGCTAGCGGGAGTGCGAGCTCCTACAATGAGCAGTTCTTC	CASSQVASGSASSYNEQFF
TRBV29-1	once	TRBD2	TRBJ2-1	TGCAGCGTTTATAGGACTAGCGGTTCCAATGAGCAGTTCTTC	CSVYRTSGSNEQFF
TRBV20-1	many	TRBD2	TRBJ2-2	TGCAGTGCTCCCGGACTAGCAAAAGGGGAGCTGTTTTTT	CSAPGLAKGELFF
TRBV28	-	TRBD1	TRBJ2-3	TGTGCCAGCGCCTCACAGGGGGCGAAGGATACGCAGTATTTT	CASASQGAKDTQYF
TRBV30	-	-	TRBJ2-3	TGTGCCTGGAGTGTACTTAACGCAGATACGCAGTATTTT	CAWSVLNADTQYF
TRBV4-2	-	TRBD2	TRBJ2-3	TGTGCCAGCAGCCAAATGACTAGCGGGAGCTCAGATACGCAGTATTTT	CASSQMTSGSSDTQYF
TRBV20-1	few	-	TRBJ2-3	TGCAGTGCGGCGTTAGCAGGGAATACGCAGTATTTT	CSAALAGNTQYF
TRBV3-1	many	-	TRBJ1-1	TGTGCCAGCAGCGCCACGGTCACTGAAGCTTTCTTT	CASSATVTEAFF
TRBV4-1	many	-	TRBJ2-3	TGCGCCAGCAGCCAAGTTTTGGGTTTTAACCCCACAGATACGCAGTATTTT	CASSQVLGFNPTDTQYF
TRBV9	-	-	TRBJ2-3	TGTGCCAGCAGCGTATCCCGGGAAGGAAATACGCAGTATTTT	CASSVSREGNTQYF
TRBV6-2/TRBV6-3	-	TRBD1	TRBJ1-1	TGTGCCAGCAGTTACTTGACAGGGGGAATCACTGAAGCTTTCTTT	CASSYLTGGITEAFF
TRBV11-2	many	TRBD1	TRBJ2-4	TGTGCCAGCAGCTTAGTATCGCCGGGACAGGGGGCCAAAAACATTCAGTACTTC	CASSLVSPGQGAKNIQYF
TRBV6-1	once	-	TRBJ1-1	TGTGCCAGCAGAGAACGAGGAGCCCGTCCGAACACTGAAGCTTTCTTT	CASRERGARPNTEAFF
TRBV28	-	-	TRBJ2-7	TGTGCCAGCATGACGGTCGGCGGCCGAGGGGTTTACTACGAGCAGTACTTC	CASMTVGGRGVYYEQYF
TRBV7-2	few	-	TRBJ2-3	TGTGCCAGCGCATTAGGGGCGCAGTATTTT	CASALGAQYF
TRBV20-1	many	-	TRBJ2-7	TGCAGTGCTAGAGATCTCAACAGCTACGAGCAGTACTTC	CSARDLNSYEQYF
TRBV27	few	TRBD1	TRBJ1-1	TGTGCCAGCAGTTTTCAAAGGACAGGGAGAACTGAAGCTTTCTTT	CASSFQRTGRTEAFF
TRBV20-1	few	TRBD2	TRBJ2-5	TGCAGTGCTAGGCCCCTAGCGGGAGATCGAGGAGAGACCCAGTACTTC	CSARPLAGDRGETQYF
TRBV28	-	-	TRBJ2-7	TGTGCCAGCAATCCGTCAGGGGAAACCTACGAGCAGTACTTC	CASNPSGETYEQYF
TRBV7-9	many	TRBD1	TRBJ1-1	TGTGCCAGCAGCCGTACGGGACAGGGAAACACTGAAGCTTTCTTT	CASSRTGQGNTEAFF
TRBV20-1	many	TRBD2	TRBJ2-1	TGCAGTGGCAGAAGCGGGACCCCCACGAGCAATGAGCAGTTCTTC	CSGRSGTPTSNEQFF
TRBV2	-	-	TRBJ2-7	TGTGCCAGCAGCATAGGCTCCGGGACCTACGAGCAGTACTTC	CASSIGSGTYEQYF
TRBV12-3/TRBV12-4	few	TRBD1	TRBJ1-5	TGTGCCAGCAGCCGACAGGGGAAAAATCAGCCCCAGCATTTT	CASSRQGKNQPQHF
TRBV5-1	few	-	TRBJ1-1	TGCGCCAGCACCCAGTTTGACTACTCAGGGGACACTGAAGCTTTCTTT	CASTQFDYSGDTEAFF
TRBV30	few	TRBD2	TRBJ2-5	TGTGCCTGGAGTCCGATTCTAGCGGGAGTTGGAAAGACCCAGTACTTC	CAWSPILAGVGKTQYF
TRBV5-1	few	-	TRBJ2-5	TGCGCCAGCAGCCGCCCAGGCAGAAACCAAGAGACCCAGTACTTC	CASSRPGRNQETQYF
TRBV20-1	-	-	TRBJ1-1	TGCAGTGCTAGAGGCGGTCTTGAAGCTTTCTTT	CSARGGLEAFF
TRBV7-2	few	TRBD2	TRBJ2-5	TGTGCCAGCAGCCGACTAGCGGGAGGGTCAGCGACCCAGTACTTC	CASSRLAGGSATQYF
TRBV28	few	-	TRBJ2-2	TGTGCCAGCAGTCCCAGACCCCAGGGGTCCGGGGAGCTGTTTTTT	CASSPRPQGSGELFF
TRBV29-1	many	TRBD2	TRBJ2-3	TGCAGCGTTGGAGCGGGAGTTGCAGATACGCAGTATTTT	CSVGAGVADTQYF
TRBV20-1	few	TRBD1	TRBJ1-1	TGCAGTGCTAGAGACCTCAGGGGGCGAATGAACACTGAAGCTTTCTTT	CSARDLRGRMNTEAFF
TRBV12-3/TRBV12-4	once	TRBD1	TRBJ2-6	TGTGCCAGCAGTACAGGGGCCCTAAGGGGGGCCAACGTCCTGACTTTC	CASSTGALRGANVLTF
TRBV7-2	few	TRBD1	TRBJ2-3	TGTGCCAGCAGCTTACAGTCAGGGGGCCGCACAGATACGCAGTATTTT	CASSLQSGGRTDTQYF
TRBV7-9	many	-	TRBJ1-1	TGTGCCAGCAGCCTCCAGGGGCACACTGAAGCTTTCTTT	CASSLQGHTEAFF
TRBV7-2	-	TRBD1	TRBJ2-7	TGTGCCAGCAGCTCGATGGGACAGTCCAGGGGCTACGAGCAGTACTTC	CASSSMGQSRGYEQYF
TRBV5-1	many	-	TRBJ2-1	TGCGCCAGCAGCCTCTCCTTGGGGGAGCAGTTCTTC	CASSLSLGEQFF
TRBV7-9	few	-	TRBJ1-6	TGTGCCAGCAGCTTACAGGGAGAGCCCCTCCACTTT	CASSLQGEPLHF
TRBV29-1	few	TRBD1	TRBJ2-7	TGCAGCGTGGGGACAGGGGCGCGCTACGAGCAGTACTTC	CSVGTGARYEQYF
TRBV18	many	-	TRBJ2-7	TGTGCCAGCTCACCACCGGACAGTTTATACGAGCAGTACTTC	CASSPPDSLYEQYF
TRBV4-3	-	-	TRBJ2-6	TGCGCCAGCAGCCTCGCAGTACAGGCCTTAGGGGCCAACGTCCTGACTTTC	CASSLAVQALGANVLTF
TRBV5-4	many	TRBD2	TRBJ2-1	TGTGCCAGCAGTCGGGGACTAGCGAACAATGAGCAGTTCTTC	CASSRGLANNEQFF
TRBV5-1	-	TRBD1	TRBJ1-1	TGCGCCAGCAAGACAGGGGGCACTGAAGCTTTCTTT	CASKTGGTEAFF
TRBV25-1	-	TRBD2	TRBJ2-7	TGTGCCAGCAGTGAATTTTGGACTAGCGGGAGAGGCGAGCAGTACTTC	CASSEFWTSGRGEQYF
TRBV7-9	-	-	TRBJ2-1	TGTGCCAGCACCCCACTGACCGGACAGGGAGGGATCAATGAGCAGTTCTTC	CASTPLTGQGGINEQFF
TRBV20-1	-	TRBD1	TRBJ2-7	TGCAGTGCTAGAGAGGGGACAGGGGCGGCCTACGAGCAGTACTTC	CSAREGTGAAYEQYF